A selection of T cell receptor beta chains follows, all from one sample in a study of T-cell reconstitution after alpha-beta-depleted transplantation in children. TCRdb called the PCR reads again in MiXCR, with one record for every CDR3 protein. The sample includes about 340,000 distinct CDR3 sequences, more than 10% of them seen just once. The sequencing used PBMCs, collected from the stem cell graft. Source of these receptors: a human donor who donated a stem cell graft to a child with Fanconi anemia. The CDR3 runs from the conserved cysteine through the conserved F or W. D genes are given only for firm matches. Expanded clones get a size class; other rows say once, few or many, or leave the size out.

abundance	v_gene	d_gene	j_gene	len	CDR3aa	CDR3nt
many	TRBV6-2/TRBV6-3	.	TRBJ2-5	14	CASSSGPREETQYF	TGTGCCAGCAGTTCCGGGCCCAGAGAAGAGACCCAGTACTTC
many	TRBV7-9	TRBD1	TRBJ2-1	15	CASSLDRGVYNEQFF	TGTGCCAGCAGCTTAGACAGGGGCGTCTACAATGAGCAGTTCTTC
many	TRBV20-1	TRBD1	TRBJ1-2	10	CSAGGTVATF	TGCAGTGCTGGGGGGACAGTGGCCACCTTC
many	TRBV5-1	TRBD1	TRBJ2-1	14	CASSPRRQGNEQFF	TGCGCCAGCAGCCCTCGGAGACAGGGGAATGAGCAGTTCTTC
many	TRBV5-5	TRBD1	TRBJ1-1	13	CASQDRGLTEAFF	TGTGCCAGCCAGGACAGGGGTCTTACTGAAGCTTTCTTT
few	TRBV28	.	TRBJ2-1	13	CASSLGGYHEQFF	TGTGCCAGCAGTTTAGGCGGCTACCATGAGCAGTTCTTC
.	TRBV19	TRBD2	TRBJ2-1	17	CASSIRTSGGAYNEQFF	TGTGCCAGTAGTATACGGACTAGCGGGGGGGCTTACAATGAGCAGTTCTTC
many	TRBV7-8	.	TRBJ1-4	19	CASSFAVPGHIRMSEKLFF	TGTGCCAGCAGCTTCGCAGTCCCGGGACACATCCGAATGAGTGAAAAACTGTTTTTT
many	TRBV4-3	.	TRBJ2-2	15	CASSLGPTNTGELFF	TGCGCCAGCAGCCTGGGACCGACGAACACCGGGGAGCTGTTTTTT
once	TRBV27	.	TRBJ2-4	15	CASSLSGTSKNIQYF	TGTGCCAGCAGTTTAAGTGGGACCTCCAAAAACATTCAGTACTTC
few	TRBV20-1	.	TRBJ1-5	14	CSATQGGSNQPQHF	TGCAGTGCTACCCAGGGCGGGAGCAATCAGCCCCAGCATTTT
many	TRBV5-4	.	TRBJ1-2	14	CASSLDKNLSGYTF	TGTGCCAGCAGCTTGGACAAGAACCTCTCTGGCTACACCTTC